This TCR beta chain appears in the sequencing data of a study of PD-1 blockade in classical Hodgkin lymphoma. Study-wide findings and caveats: The study reported lower baseline TCR diversity in newly diagnosed patients than in healthy donors.

The data were produced by immunoSEQ multiplex PCR, yet TCRdb's version contains in-frame clones alone and is incomplete. The sample consists of 70,000 or so clones, about 93% of them appearing once. Remarks on this clone: Its target is unknown.

Germline CDR1 SGHTA, CDR2 FQGNSA. V trimming: 1 base; J trimming: 7 bases; junction bases outside the gene matches: 4. The CDR3 covers 13 residues. Described time point: newly diagnosed, previously untreated cHL patient sample. Untreated, newly diagnosed classical Hodgkin lymphoma PBMCs were comparators. The source is a human donor with classical Hodgkin lymphoma. The sample was peripheral blood mononuclear cells (PBMCs). The V gene is TRBV7-2, the J gene TRBJ2-7, with 7 positions matching TRBD2. CDR3 sequence reads: CASSLVGGWEQYF. The CDR3 bases are TGTGCCAGCAGCTTAGTCGGGGGGTGGGAGCAGTACTTC.